This TCR beta chain was sequenced for a study of blood T cell repertoires in COVID-19. The overall study: Material from acute and convalescent COVID-19 was sourced from the United States, Italy and Spain.

Profiling relied on immunoSEQ multiplex PCR, and the TCRdb table lists in-frame clones only, not all of them. The sample holds about 130,000 clones; about 82% are singletons and the top ten take about 5.4%. This CDR3 has 14 amino acids. Trimming took 8 bases from V and 0 from J; bases not matched to a gene: 6. Germline V gene lookup returns CDR1 MDHEN and CDR2 SYDVKM. The source of this sequence is a human donor in a cohort sampled during active COVID-19. The rearrangement links TRBV28 to TRBJ2-7, with 8 bases identical to TRBD2. The source material was peripheral blood. CDR3 loop: CASHTGGGSYEQYF. CDR3 DNA: TGTGCCAGCCACACGGGGGGGGGCTCCTACGAGCAGTACTTC.